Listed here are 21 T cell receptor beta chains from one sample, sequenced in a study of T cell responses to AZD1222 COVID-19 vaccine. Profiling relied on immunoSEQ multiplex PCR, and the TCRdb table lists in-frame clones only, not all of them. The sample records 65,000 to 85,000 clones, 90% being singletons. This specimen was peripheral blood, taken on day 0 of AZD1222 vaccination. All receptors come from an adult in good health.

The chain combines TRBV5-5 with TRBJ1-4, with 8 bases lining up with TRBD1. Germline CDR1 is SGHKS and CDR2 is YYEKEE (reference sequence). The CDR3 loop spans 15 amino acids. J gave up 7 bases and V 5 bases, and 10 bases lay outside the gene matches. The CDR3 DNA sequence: TGTGCCAGCAGTCATCAGACAGGGGATGCTGAAAAACTGTTTTTT. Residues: CASSHQTGDAEKLFF.

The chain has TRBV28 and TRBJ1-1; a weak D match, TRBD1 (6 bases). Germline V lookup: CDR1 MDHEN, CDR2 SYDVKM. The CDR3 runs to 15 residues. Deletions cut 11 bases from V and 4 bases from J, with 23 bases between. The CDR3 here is CALRSTGSRTTEAFF. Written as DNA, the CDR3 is TGTGCCCTAAGATCGACAGGATCTAGAACCACTGAAGCTTTCTTT.

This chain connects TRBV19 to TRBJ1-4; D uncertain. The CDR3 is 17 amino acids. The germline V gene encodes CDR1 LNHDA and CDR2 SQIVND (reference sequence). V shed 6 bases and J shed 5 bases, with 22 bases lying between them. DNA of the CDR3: TGTGCCAGTAGCAACCCTCCAGGTAGGGTAGCGAATGAAAAACTGTTTTTT. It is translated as CASSNPPGRVANEKLFF.

DNA of the CDR3: TGTGCCAGCAGGGGACAGGGGGCGATACATTCACCCCTCCACTTT. Residues: CASRGQGAIHSPLHF. This chain joins TRBV5-6 and TRBJ1-6; 12 bases fit TRBD1. J was trimmed by 8 bases and V by 5 bases; bases with no gene match: 5. Germline assignment: CDR1 SGHDT and CDR2 YYEEEE. The CDR3 is 15 amino acids.

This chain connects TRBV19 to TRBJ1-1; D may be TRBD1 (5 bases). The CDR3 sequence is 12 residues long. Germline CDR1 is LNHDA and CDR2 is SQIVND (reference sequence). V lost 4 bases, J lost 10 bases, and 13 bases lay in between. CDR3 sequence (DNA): TGTGCCAGTAGTACCTCAGGGACGGGAGCTTTCTTT. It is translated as CASSTSGTGAFF.

CDR3 in DNA: TGTGCCAGCAGCTTCATACCGCCGGGACTAGCGAAATCCAACACCGGGGAGCTGTTTTTT. Encoded protein: CASSFIPPGLAKSNTGELFF. The chain is built from TRBV7-8 and TRBJ2-2, with 10 positions matching TRBD2. V lost 3 bases to trimming and J lost 2 bases; unmatched junction nucleotides: 15. The CDR3 is made up of 20 amino acids. CDR1 is SGHVS and CDR2 is FQNEAQ in the germline V gene. Full variable domain (missing parts from reference TRBV7-8 and TRBJ2-2): GAGVSQSPRYKVAKRGQDVALRCDPISGHVSLFWYQQALGQGPEFLTYFQNEAQLDKSGLPSDRFFAERPEGSVSTLKIQRTQQEDSAVYLCASSFIPPGLAKSNTGELFFGEGSRLTVL.

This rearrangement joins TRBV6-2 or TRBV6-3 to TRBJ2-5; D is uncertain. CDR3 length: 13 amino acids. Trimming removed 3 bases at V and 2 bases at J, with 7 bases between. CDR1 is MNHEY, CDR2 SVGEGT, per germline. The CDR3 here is CASSYRVQETQYF. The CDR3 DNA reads TGTGCCAGCAGTTATCGGGTTCAAGAGACCCAGTACTTC.

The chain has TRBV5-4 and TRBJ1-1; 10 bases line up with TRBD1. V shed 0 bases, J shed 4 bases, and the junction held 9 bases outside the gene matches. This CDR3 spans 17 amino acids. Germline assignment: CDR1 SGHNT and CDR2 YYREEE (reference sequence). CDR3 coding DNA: TGTGCCAGCAGCTTGGACCCCCGAGGACAGGGGGGCACTGAAGCTTTCTTT. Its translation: CASSLDPRGQGGTEAFF.

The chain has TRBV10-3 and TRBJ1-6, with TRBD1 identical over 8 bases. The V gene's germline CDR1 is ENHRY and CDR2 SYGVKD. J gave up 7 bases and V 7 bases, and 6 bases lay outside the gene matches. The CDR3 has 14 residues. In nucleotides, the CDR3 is TGTGCCATCAAGATAGCAGGGGGCAATTCACCCCTCCACTTT. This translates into CAIKIAGGNSPLHF.

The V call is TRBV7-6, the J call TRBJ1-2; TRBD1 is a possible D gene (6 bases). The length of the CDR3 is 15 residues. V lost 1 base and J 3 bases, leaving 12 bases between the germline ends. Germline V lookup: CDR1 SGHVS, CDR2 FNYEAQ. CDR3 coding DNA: TGTGCCAGCAGCTTAGGGGGGGCAGGAGACTATGGCTACACCTTC. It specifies CASSLGGAGDYGYTF.

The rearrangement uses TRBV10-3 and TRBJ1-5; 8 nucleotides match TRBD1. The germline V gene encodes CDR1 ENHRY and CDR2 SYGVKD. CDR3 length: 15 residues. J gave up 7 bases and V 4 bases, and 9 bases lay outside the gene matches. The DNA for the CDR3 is TGTGCCATCAGTGGGACGCCAGGGGGCGGGCAGCCCCAGCATTTT. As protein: CAISGTPGGGQPQHF.

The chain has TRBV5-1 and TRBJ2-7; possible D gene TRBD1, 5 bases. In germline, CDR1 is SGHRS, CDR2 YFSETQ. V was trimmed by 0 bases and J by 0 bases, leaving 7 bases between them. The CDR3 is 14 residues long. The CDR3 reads CASSLDGASYEQYF. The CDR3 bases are TGCGCCAGCAGCTTGGATGGGGCCTCCTACGAGCAGTACTTC.

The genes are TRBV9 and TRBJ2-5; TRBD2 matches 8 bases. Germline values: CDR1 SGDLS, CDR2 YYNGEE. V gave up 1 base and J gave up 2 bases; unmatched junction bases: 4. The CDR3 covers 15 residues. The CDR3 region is CASSVLGGVQETQYF. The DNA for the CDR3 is TGTGCCAGCAGCGTACTCGGGGGGGTTCAAGAGACCCAGTACTTC.

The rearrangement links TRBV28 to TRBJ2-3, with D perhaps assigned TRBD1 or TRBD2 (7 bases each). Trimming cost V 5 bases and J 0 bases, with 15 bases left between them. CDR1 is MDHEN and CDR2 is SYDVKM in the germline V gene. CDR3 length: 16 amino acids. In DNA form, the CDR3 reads TGTGCCAGCAGTCCTACAGGGGAGGGTAGCACAGATACGCAGTATTTT. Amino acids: CASSPTGEGSTDTQYF.

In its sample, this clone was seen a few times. As DNA, the CDR3 is TGTGCCAGCAGTTACTCCAAAACAGGGGGCACTGAAGCTTTCTTT. This codes for CASSYSKTGGTEAFF. The rearrangement links TRBV6-6 to TRBJ1-1, with 8 bases lining up with TRBD1. V was clipped by 0 bases and J by 4 bases; unmatched bases: 4. Germline V lookup: CDR1 MNHNY, CDR2 SVGAGI (reference sequence). The CDR3 spans 15 residues.

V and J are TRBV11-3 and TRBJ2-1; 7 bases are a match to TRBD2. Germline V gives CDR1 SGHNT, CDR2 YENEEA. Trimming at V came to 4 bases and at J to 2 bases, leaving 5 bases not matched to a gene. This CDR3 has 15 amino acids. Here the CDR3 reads CASSWGLKTYNEQFF. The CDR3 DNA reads TGTGCCAGCAGCTGGGGACTAAAGACCTACAATGAGCAGTTCTTC. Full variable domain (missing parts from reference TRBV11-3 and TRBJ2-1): EAGVVQSPRYKIIEKKQPVAFWCNPISGHNTLYWYLQNLGQGPELLIRYENEEAVDDSQLPKDRFSAERLKGVDSTLKIQPAELGDSAVYLCASSWGLKTYNEQFFGPGTRLTVL.

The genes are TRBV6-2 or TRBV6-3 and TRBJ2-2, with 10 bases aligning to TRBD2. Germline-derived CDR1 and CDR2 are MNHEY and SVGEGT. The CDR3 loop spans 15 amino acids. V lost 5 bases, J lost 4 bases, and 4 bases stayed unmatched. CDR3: CASSLRLAGTGELFF. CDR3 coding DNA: TGTGCCAGCAGTCTGCGACTAGCGGGCACCGGGGAGCTGTTTTTT.

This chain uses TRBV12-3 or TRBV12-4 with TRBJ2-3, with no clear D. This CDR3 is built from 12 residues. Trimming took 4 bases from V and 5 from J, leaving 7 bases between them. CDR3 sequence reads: CASSSRVDTQYF. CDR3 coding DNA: TGTGCCAGCAGTTCTCGAGTAGATACGCAGTATTTT.

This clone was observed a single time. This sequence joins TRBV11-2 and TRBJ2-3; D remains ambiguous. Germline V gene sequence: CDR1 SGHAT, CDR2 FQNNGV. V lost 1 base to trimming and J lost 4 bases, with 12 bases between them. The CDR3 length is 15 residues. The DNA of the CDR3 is TGTGCCAGCAGCTTAGTAGGCCAGGCTGCAGATACGCAGTATTTT. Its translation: CASSLVGQAADTQYF.

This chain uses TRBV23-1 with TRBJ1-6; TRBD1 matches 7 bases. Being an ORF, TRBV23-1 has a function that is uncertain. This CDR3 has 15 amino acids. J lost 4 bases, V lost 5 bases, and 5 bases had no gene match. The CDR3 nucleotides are TGCGCCAGCAGTTTGGGGACAGCATATAATTCACCCCTCCACTTT. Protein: CASSLGTAYNSPLHF.

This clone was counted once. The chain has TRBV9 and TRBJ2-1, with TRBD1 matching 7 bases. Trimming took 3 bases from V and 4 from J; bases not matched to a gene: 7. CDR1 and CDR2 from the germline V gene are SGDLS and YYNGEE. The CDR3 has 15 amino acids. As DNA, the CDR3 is TGTGCCAGCAGCGCGTCGGGACAGACATACAATGAGCAGTTCTTC. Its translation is CASSASGQTYNEQFF.